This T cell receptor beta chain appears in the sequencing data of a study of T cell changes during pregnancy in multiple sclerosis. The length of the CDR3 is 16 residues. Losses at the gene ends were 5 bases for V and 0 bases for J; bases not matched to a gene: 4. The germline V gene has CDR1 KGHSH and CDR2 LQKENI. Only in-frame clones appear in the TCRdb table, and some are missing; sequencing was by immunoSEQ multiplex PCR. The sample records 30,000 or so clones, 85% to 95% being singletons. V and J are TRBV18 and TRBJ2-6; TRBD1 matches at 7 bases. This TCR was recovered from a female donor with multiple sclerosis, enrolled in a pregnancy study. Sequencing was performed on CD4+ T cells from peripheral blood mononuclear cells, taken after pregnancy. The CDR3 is CASSKTGTSGANVLTF. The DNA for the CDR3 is TGTGCCAGCTCAAAGACAGGGACCTCTGGGGCCAACGTCCTGACTTTC. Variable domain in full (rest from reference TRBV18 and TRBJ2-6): NAGVMQNPRHLVRRRGQEARLRCSPMKGHSHVYWYRQLPEEGLKFMVYLQKENIIDESGMPKERFSAEFPKEGPSILRIQQVVRGDSAAYFCASSKTGTSGANVLTFGAGSRLTVL.